These 12 T cell receptor beta chains were all obtained from the same sample, sequenced in a study of regulatory T cells in long-lasting Graves disease. Documented time point: newly diagnosed GD, antithyroid drugs for less than 3 months. The TCR library was made from RNA extracted from PBMCs. Construction of the TCR beta libraries employed iRepertoire HTBI primers in conjunction with Arm-PCR of CDR3 regions. TCRdb re-called the multiplex PCR reads through MiXCR, storing one row per CDR3 protein. The sample yields 550,000 to 650,000 distinct CDR3 sequences, about 16% seen once. This same sample was also taken into another study, of T cells in Graves' hyperthyroidism and ophthalmopathy.

Sequencing was performed on peripheral blood mononuclear cells (PBMCs), taken at new diagnosis, from a patient treated with antithyroid drugs. Every receptor here comes from a man aged 18-30 years with Graves disease.

V and J are TRBV20-1 and TRBJ1-6; D perhaps matches TRBD1 (6 bases). The germline CDR1 and CDR2 sequences are DFQATT and SNEGSKA (reference sequence). This CDR3 region has 14 residues. Trimming stripped 0 bases from V and 5 bases from J, with 8 bases between. The CDR3 reads CSARDQGNNSPLHF. CDR3 DNA: TGCAGTGCTAGAGATCAGGGGAATAATTCACCCCTCCACTTT.

The CDR3 nucleotides read TGTGCCAGCAGTGGGACAGGGTCGGAGACCCAGTACTTC. Protein product: CASSGTGSETQYF. V usage is TRBV5-5 and J usage is TRBJ2-5; the match to TRBD1 covers 9 bases. This CDR3 is 13 amino acids long. Trimming removed 5 bases from V and 5 bases from J; junction bases left unmatched: 4. Per the germline V gene, CDR1 is SGHKS and CDR2 is YYEKEE (reference sequence).

This clonotype appeared many times. The genes are TRBV10-3 and TRBJ1-5, with D hard to call. Trimming pared 0 bases from V and 0 bases from J, leaving 3 bases between. The CDR3 extends over 14 amino acids. Germline-derived CDR1 and CDR2 are ENHRY and SYGVKD. CDR3 residues: CAISESFSNQPQHF. The CDR3 nucleotides are TGTGCCATCAGTGAGTCGTTTAGCAATCAGCCCCAGCATTTT.

This clonotype appeared many times. The rearrangement joins TRBV7-9 to TRBJ2-1; 14 nucleotides agree with TRBD2. Trimming cost V 8 bases and J 7 bases; bases outside gene matches: 7. This CDR3 is 15 amino acids long. The germline V gene encodes CDR1 SEHNR and CDR2 FQNEAQ (reference sequence). CDR3 loop: CASRLAGGLGNEQFF. In DNA, the CDR3 is TGTGCCAGCCGACTAGCGGGAGGGTTGGGGAATGAGCAGTTCTTC. The complete variable domain, with remaining parts taken from reference TRBV7-9 and TRBJ2-1, reads DTGVSQNPRHKITKRGQNVTFRCDPISEHNRLYWYRQTLGQGPEFLTYFQNEAQLEKSRLLSDRFSAERPKGSFSTLEIQRTEQGDSAMYLCASRLAGGLGNEQFFGPGTRLTVL.

This clonotype was recorded once. A clone one base away is much larger, so this may be a read error. The chain uses TRBV30 and TRBJ2-3, with a possible D match to TRBD1 (6 bases). Germline V gene data show CDR1 as GTSNPN and CDR2 as SVGIG (reference sequence). The CDR3 consists of 14 residues. Trimming shortened V by 2 bases and J by 4 bases, and 13 bases separated the two germline ends. CDR3 DNA: TGTGCCTGGAGTCAGGGGTCGAGGGCAGATACGCAGTATTTT. Translating gives CAWSQGSRADTQYF.

The table lists this clonotype with many counts. The chain uses TRBV14 and TRBJ1-2; D is unclear. This CDR3 is built from 13 residues. V was trimmed by 0 bases and J by 5 bases, leaving 7 bases between them. Germline loops: CDR1 SGHDN, CDR2 FVKESK. The DNA for the CDR3 is TGTGCCAGCAGCCAAGACCCGCGGTATGGCTACACCTTC. Translation: CASSQDPRYGYTF.

This clonotype was detected ten times or more. The V and J genes are TRBV27 and TRBJ1-6; tentatively, D is TRBD1 (6 bases). There are 14 residues in the CDR3. Trimming cost V 8 bases and J 11 bases, with 19 bases left between them. From germline, CDR1 is MNHEY and CDR2 SMNVEV (reference sequence). CDR3 loop: CASARPGGGTPLHF. CDR3 nucleotides: TGTGCCAGCGCCCGCCCCGGAGGGGGAACACCCCTCCACTTT.

The rearrangement uses TRBV14 and TRBJ2-7; the D gene is possibly TRBD2 (5 bases). CDR3 length equals 14 residues. Germline assignment: CDR1 SGHDN and CDR2 FVKESK. V lost 4 bases and J 6 bases, leaving 16 bases between the germline ends. The CDR3 DNA reads as TGTGCCAGCAGCCTTCAACTAGGCGCCGGCGAGCAGTACTTC. It yields the protein CASSLQLGAGEQYF.

The rearrangement joins TRBV19 to TRBJ2-3, with 8 bases aligning to TRBD1. Germline CDR1 reads LNHDA; CDR2 reads SQIVND (reference sequence). The CDR3 is 16 residues long. J was trimmed by 5 bases and V by 6 bases; bases with no gene match: 13. CDR3 region: CASRNAGRGLGDTQYF. CDR3 bases: TGTGCCAGTAGGAACGCGGGCAGGGGGCTTGGAGATACGCAGTATTTT.

In this sample, this clonotype turned up many times. This CDR3 reads CSASTDRAGTEAFF. The CDR3 nucleotides read TGCAGTGCTTCGACTGACAGGGCAGGCACTGAAGCTTTCTTT. The genes are TRBV20-1 and TRBJ1-1, with TRBD1 matching 7 bases. V was clipped by 5 bases and J by 4 bases; unmatched bases: 10. Germline values: CDR1 DFQATT, CDR2 SNEGSKA (reference sequence). The CDR3 has 14 amino acids.

This clonotype appeared many times. The chain employs TRBV6-2 or TRBV6-3 and TRBJ2-1, with 9 positions matching TRBD1. Germline CDR1 is MNHEY and CDR2 is SVGEGT. The V gene end was trimmed by 8 bases and the J gene end by 6 bases; junction bases not matched to a gene: 5. The CDR3 has 13 amino acids. Here the CDR3 reads CASGTGRSNEQFF. CDR3 in DNA: TGTGCCAGCGGGACAGGGCGTAGCAATGAGCAGTTCTTC.

This clonotype was seen more than once but under ten times. The V and J genes are TRBV6-9 and TRBJ2-7; 12 bases are shared with TRBD2. With V trimmed by 4 bases and J by 5 bases, 6 bases remained unmatched. Germline assignment: CDR1 MNHGY and CDR2 SVAAGI. The CDR3 contains 15 residues. The CDR3 loop reads CASSFTSGRLHEQYF. CDR3 nucleotide sequence: TGTGCCAGCAGTTTTACTAGCGGGAGGCTCCACGAGCAGTACTTC.